These 20 T cell receptor beta chains were all obtained from the same sample, sequenced in a study of response to subunit inactivated influenza vaccine. TCRdb itself ran the RT-PCR reads through MiXCR, one entry per CDR3 protein. The data show about 540,000 distinct CDR3 sequences, 20% to 25% seen once. This same sample was also taken into another study, of T cells expressing NK-cell markers. From that second work: In generating TCR beta cDNA, 5'RACE template switching with UMIs was used.

The specimen comprised CD4+ T cells sorted from PBMCs, sampled 12 days after vaccination. Receptors were obtained from a middle-aged man who received an inactivated influenza vaccine.

This chain joins TRBV12-3 or TRBV12-4 and TRBJ2-5; 13 bases line up with TRBD2. There are 14 residues in the CDR3. The junction had 3 bases not matched to a gene; V was cut back by 6 bases and J by 5 bases. The CDR3 sequence: CASRRTSGGETQYF. CDR3 coding DNA: TGTGCCAGCAGACGGACTAGCGGGGGTGAGACCCAGTACTTC.

This clonotype showed up just a few times. The V call is TRBV29-1, the J call TRBJ2-1, with no clear D. CDR3 length equals 15 residues. CDR1 SQVTM and CDR2 ANQGSEA come from the germline V gene. V was clipped by 6 bases and J by 4 bases, with 19 bases between them. The CDR3 DNA follows: TGCAGCGTAGATATTGACCTAAGTAGTTACAATGAGCAGTTCTTC. Protein: CSVDIDLSSYNEQFF.

With regard to this clonotype: An end of the junction does not agree with germline; a read error may underlie this. The rearrangement uses TRBV7-2 and TRBJ2-3, with 9 bases lining up with TRBD2. Germline CDR1 SGHTA, CDR2 FQGNSA. The CDR3 length is 15 residues. DNA of the CDR3: TGTGCCAGCAGCCTAGCGGGATACGGCGGGGATACGCAGTATTTT. Translation gives CASSLAGYGGDTQYF.

V usage is TRBV5-1 and J usage is TRBJ2-7, with 8 bases lining up with TRBD1. The V gene's germline CDR1 is SGHRS and CDR2 YFSETQ. There are 16 residues in the CDR3. The junction had 12 bases not matched to a gene; V was cut back by 5 bases and J by 2 bases. CDR3 coding DNA: TGCGCCAGCAGACCCGGGCCCGGACAGGGTGCCTACGAGCAGTACTTC. It yields the protein CASRPGPGQGAYEQYF.

A remark on this clonotype: One junction end does not reproduce the germline sequence, and a read error may be involved. The gene calls are TRBV5-1 and TRBJ2-3, with D possibly being TRBD1 (5 bases). CDR3 length equals 15 residues. Germline V gene lookup returns CDR1 SGHRS and CDR2 YFSETQ. The CDR3 protein is CAGSVTVRDTDTQYF. The CDR3 region has the DNA TGCGCCGGCAGCGTCACGGTCAGGGACACAGATACGCAGTATTTT.

The chain couples TRBV5-1 to TRBJ2-5; the match to TRBD1 covers 8 bases. V was pared by 0 bases and J by 5 bases, with 9 bases of the junction left unmatched. The CDR3 spans 16 residues. Looked up from germline, CDR1 is SGHRS and CDR2 is YFSETQ. Written as DNA, the CDR3 is TGCGCCAGCAGCTTGGCTCAGGGGGCGAAGAAGGAGACCCAGTACTTC. It codes for CASSLAQGAKKETQYF.

This clonotype was seen only a few times. The chain has TRBV28 and TRBJ1-2; D possibly corresponds to TRBD1 (6 bases). The V gene's germline CDR1 is MDHEN and CDR2 SYDVKM. The CDR3 is 14 amino acids. The ends were cut back, 4 bases at V and 4 bases at J, with 13 bases in the middle. CDR3 protein: CASSSLQGAYGYTF. The CDR3 nucleotides are TGTGCCAGCAGTTCCCTACAGGGTGCCTATGGCTACACCTTC.

V is TRBV30 and J is TRBJ2-1; 8 bases fit TRBD1. This CDR3 region has 15 residues. CDR1 is GTSNPN, CDR2 SVGIG, per germline (reference sequence). V lost 8 bases and J lost 6; bases outside the gene matches: 15. For the CDR3, the DNA is TGTGCCGCTAATCGTGGGTCAGGGGGCCCCAATGAGCAGTTCTTC. Its translation: CAANRGSGGPNEQFF. Full variable domain (rest looked up from reference TRBV30 and TRBJ2-1): SQTIHQWPATLVQPVGSPLSLECTVEGTSNPNLYWYRQAAGRGLQLLFYSVGIGQISSEVPQNLSASRPQDRQFILSSKKLLLSDSGFYLCAANRGSGGPNEQFFGPGTRLTVL.

This clonotype turned up a few times. The chain joins TRBV20-1 to TRBJ2-7; TRBD1 agrees at 7 bases. This CDR3 is built from 13 residues. From germline, CDR1 is DFQATT and CDR2 SNEGSKA (reference sequence). Unmatched junction bases numbered 3, after V lost 3 bases and J lost 1 base. CDR3 sequence: CSASTDRSYEQYF. CDR3 bases: TGCAGTGCTAGTACGGACAGGTCCTACGAGCAGTACTTC.

This chain joins TRBV20-1 and TRBJ2-3; 8 positions match TRBD1. The CDR3 runs 14 residues. CDR1 DFQATT and CDR2 SNEGSKA come from the germline V gene (reference sequence). The junction had 8 bases not matched to a gene; V was cut back by 6 bases and J by 3 bases. The CDR3 DNA sequence: TGCAGTGCACCGGACAGGGTGCTGACAGATACGCAGTATTTT. This encodes CSAPDRVLTDTQYF.

The chain is built from TRBV5-1 and TRBJ2-2, with a weak D call TRBD2 (6 bases). Trimming took 2 bases from V and 5 from J, leaving 13 bases between them. Per the germline V gene, CDR1 is SGHRS and CDR2 is YFSETQ. The CDR3 spans 15 residues. CDR3 in amino acids: CASSFSGSFTGELFF. The CDR3 bases are TGCGCCAGCAGCTTTTCCGGGAGTTTTACCGGGGAGCTGTTTTTT.

This clonotype was recorded a few times. This chain connects TRBV6-5 to TRBJ1-1; 12 bases fit TRBD1. Germline CDR1 is MNHEY and CDR2 is SVGAGI. Trimming removed 4 bases from V and 5 bases from J; junction bases left unmatched: 8. The CDR3 runs to 16 residues. The CDR3 loop is CASSSRDRGRGTEAFF. The DNA of the CDR3 is TGTGCCAGCAGTTCTCGGGACAGGGGGCGCGGGACTGAAGCTTTCTTT.

This clonotype was observed a handful of times. The rearrangement uses TRBV6-1 and TRBJ1-1; unclear D gene. The CDR3 extends over 13 amino acids. Trimming cost V 3 bases and J 2 bases, with 7 bases left between them. Per the germline V gene, CDR1 is MNHNS and CDR2 is SASEGT. CDR3 amino acids: CASSDTVNTEAFF. The DNA of the CDR3 is TGTGCCAGCAGTGATACAGTAAACACTGAAGCTTTCTTT.

This clonotype was counted a single time. The chain uses TRBV12-3 or TRBV12-4 and TRBJ1-2; D might be TRBD1 (6 bases). The CDR3 is 14 residues long. With 6 bases removed from V and 5 bases from J, the gap between germline ends came to 16 bases. The DNA for the CDR3 is TGTGCCAGCAGCACCAGTTATGGACAGTATGGCTACACCTTC. Protein product: CASSTSYGQYGYTF.

The rearrangement uses TRBV5-5 and TRBJ2-4; perhaps D is TRBD1 or TRBD2 (5 bases each). CDR1 and CDR2 (germline): SGHKS, YYEKEE (reference sequence). The CDR3 is 18 amino acids. Trimming shortened V by 7 bases and J by 5 bases, and 28 bases separated the two germline ends. CDR3 in amino acids: CASGIIIGTLLDQNIQYF. For the CDR3, the DNA is TGTGCCAGCGGCATAATAATAGGGACGCTCCTAGACCAAAACATTCAGTACTTC.

This chain uses TRBV7-9 with TRBJ2-7; 11 nucleotides match TRBD1. V lost 10 bases to trimming and J lost 1 base; unmatched junction nucleotides: 3. Looked up from germline, CDR1 is SEHNR and CDR2 is FQNEAQ (reference sequence). There are 13 residues in the CDR3. CDR3 in DNA: TGTGCCACCGGACAGGGGGCGTCCTACGAGCAGTACTTC. The encoded protein is CATGQGASYEQYF.

The J gene is TRBJ1-1, the V gene TRBV6-6; TRBD1 is a possible D gene (6 bases). With 2 bases removed from V and 13 bases from J, the gap between germline ends came to 14 bases. The CDR3 extends over 12 amino acids. CDR1 and CDR2 from the germline V gene are MNHNY and SVGAGI (reference sequence). The CDR3 here is CASSYLGGEHFF. Written as DNA, the CDR3 is TGTGCCAGCAGTTACCTAGGGGGTGAACATTTCTTT.

This clonotype was counted between two and nine times. V usage is TRBV5-1 and J usage is TRBJ2-5; 8 nucleotides agree with TRBD1. Germline assignment: CDR1 SGHRS and CDR2 YFSETQ. Losses at the gene ends were 0 bases for V and 1 base for J; bases not matched to a gene: 2. CDR3 length: 15 residues. The CDR3 nucleotides read TGCGCCAGCAGCTTGGGGACAGGGCCCCAAGAGACCCAGTACTTC. As protein: CASSLGTGPQETQYF.

The rearrangement uses TRBV7-2 and TRBJ2-7, with 15 nucleotides matching TRBD2. The trim removed 8 bases at V and 4 bases at J, leaving 12 bases unmatched. The CDR3 contains 17 residues. Germline V gene lookup returns CDR1 SGHTA and CDR2 FQGNSA. This chain's CDR3 is CASRATGTSGRFYEQYF. CDR3 nucleotide sequence: TGTGCCAGCCGTGCCACGGGGACTAGCGGGAGGTTTTACGAGCAGTACTTC.

J is TRBJ2-7 and V is TRBV5-1; D is ambiguous. Trimming cost V 2 bases and J 5 bases, with 11 bases left between them. CDR1 is SGHRS and CDR2 is YFSETQ in the germline V gene. CDR3 length: 13 residues. The chain's CDR3 is CASSLIKGHEQYF. For the CDR3, the DNA is TGCGCCAGCAGCTTAATCAAGGGCCACGAGCAGTACTTC. Combining the CDR3 with reference TRBV5-1 and TRBJ2-7 gives the whole variable domain KAGVTQTPRYLIKTRGQQVTLSCSPISGHRSVSWYQQTPGQGLQFLFEYFSETQRNKGNFPGRFSGRQFSNSRSEMNVSTLELGDSALYLCASSLIKGHEQYFGPGTRLTVT.